The 11 T cell receptor beta chains reported below all come from one sample, sequenced in a study of T cell responses to AZD1222 COVID-19 vaccine. The protocol was immunoSEQ multiplex PCR, while the TCRdb copy is restricted to in-frame clones and leaves out a portion. This table has 130,000 to 150,000 clones, about 91% appearing once. The specimen comprised peripheral blood, sampled on day 0 of AZD1222 vaccination. All receptors come from an adult in good health.

The rearrangement joins TRBV6-5 to TRBJ2-7; D is unclear. This CDR3 is 12 amino acids long. V was pared by 8 bases and J by 2 bases, with 10 bases between. In germline, CDR1 is MNHEY, CDR2 SVGAGI. DNA for the CDR3: TGTGCCAGCCGGACCGCAACCTACGAGCAGTACTTC. Encoded protein: CASRTATYEQYF.

The chain has TRBV24-1 and TRBJ1-4, with 8 bases matching TRBD1. After removal of 4 bases from V and 8 bases from J, the junction contained 5 bases not matched to a gene. Germline V gene data show CDR1 as KGHDR and CDR2 as SFDVKD. This CDR3 region has 14 residues. CDR3 DNA: TGTGCCACCAGTGAGGACAGGGTTCACGAAAAACTGTTTTTT. Its translation is CATSEDRVHEKLFF.

The chain carries TRBV27 and TRBJ1-1; D is undetermined. The CDR3 is 13 amino acids. The germline gives CDR1 MNHEY, CDR2 SMNVEV (reference sequence). The germline V and J ends were trimmed by 2 bases and 6 bases, with 10 bases remaining between them. The CDR3 DNA is TGTGCCAGCAGTTTAGTGGGCGGAGCTGAAGCTTTCTTT. Its translation is CASSLVGGAEAFF.

This clone was counted only a few times. This sequence joins TRBV2 and TRBJ2-7, with 7 nucleotides matching TRBD1. V lost 6 bases, J lost 3 bases, and 14 bases stayed unmatched. This CDR3 is built from 16 residues. Germline CDR1 is SNHLY and CDR2 is FYNNEI. The CDR3 DNA is TGTGCCAGCAGCCTCTTAGTCGGGACAGTCGGCTACGAGCAGTACTTC. Its protein is CASSLLVGTVGYEQYF.

The V gene is TRBV7-8, the J gene TRBJ2-2, with D uncertain. V was clipped by 5 bases and J by 8 bases, with 12 bases between them. There are 13 residues in the CDR3. Germline V gives CDR1 SGHVS, CDR2 FQNEAQ. In DNA, the CDR3 is TGTGCCAGCAGCATCAGAAATCAAGGGGAGCTGTTTTTT. Protein product: CASSIRNQGELFF.

V usage is TRBV19 and J usage is TRBJ2-7; 10 bases are shared with TRBD1. The CDR3 length is 12 residues. Losses at the gene ends were 10 bases for V and 4 bases for J; bases not matched to a gene: 4. From germline, CDR1 is LNHDA and CDR2 SQIVND (reference sequence). For the CDR3, the DNA is TGTGCCACCCGGGACAGGGGTTACGAGCAGTACTTC. This sequence encodes CATRDRGYEQYF.

This clone was seen at least ten times. The V and J genes are TRBV6-5 and TRBJ1-2, with D maybe TRBD1 (5 bases). V lost 5 bases to trimming and J lost 7 bases, with 11 bases between them. CDR1 MNHEY and CDR2 SVGAGI come from the germline V gene. The CDR3 is made up of 12 amino acids. CDR3: CASSQQGSGYTF. The DNA of the CDR3 is TGTGCCAGCAGTCAGCAGGGTAGTGGCTACACCTTC.

The chain employs TRBV2 and TRBJ1-5, with D unclear. Trimming pared 5 bases from V and 6 bases from J, leaving 17 bases between. CDR1 is SNHLY and CDR2 is FYNNEI in the germline V gene. The length of the CDR3 is 15 residues. Written as DNA, the CDR3 is TGTGCCAGCAGTCCGGAGGCGGGCTCCGGTCAGCCCCAGCATTTT. Its protein is CASSPEAGSGQPQHF.

This clone showed up just once. The chain is built from TRBV5-4 and TRBJ2-3; 8 bases map to TRBD1. The germline V gene has CDR1 SGHNT and CDR2 YYREEE (reference sequence). The junction had 5 bases not matched to a gene; V was cut back by 5 bases and J by 0 bases. This CDR3 is built from 15 residues. This CDR3 reads CASREGQESTDTQYF. As DNA, the CDR3 is TGTGCCAGCAGGGAGGGACAGGAGAGCACAGATACGCAGTATTTT.

The chain has TRBV16 and TRBJ1-1; D might be TRBD1 (5 bases). This CDR3 is built from 14 residues. Trimming pared 3 bases from V and 4 bases from J, leaving 12 bases between. CDR1 KGHSY and CDR2 FQNENV come from the germline V gene. This CDR3 is CASSQYGAGTEAFF. DNA for the CDR3: TGTGCCAGCAGCCAGTACGGGGCAGGCACTGAAGCTTTCTTT.

This clone was seen only a few times. The V call is TRBV19, the J call TRBJ1-1; 10 bases fit TRBD1. Trimming at V came to 7 bases and at J to 0 bases, leaving 8 bases not matched to a gene. Germline CDR1 and CDR2: LNHDA and SQIVND (reference sequence). The CDR3 totals 16 residues. In nucleotides, the CDR3 is TGTGCCAGTAACCCAAGGACAGGGGGAGTGAACACTGAAGCTTTCTTT. Protein product: CASNPRTGGVNTEAFF.